This T cell receptor beta chain stems from a study of T cell repertoires in cytomegalovirus infection. General observations from the study: Ex vivo, HLA-C-restricted CMV-specific TCR beta clonotypes prevailed over the rest of the response.

V was clipped by 4 bases and J by 8 bases, with 20 bases between them. Germline V gene data show CDR1 as SNHLY and CDR2 as FYNNEI. The CDR3 is made up of 15 amino acids. This clonotype was counted only a few times. The antigen remains undetermined. TCRdb re-called the reads with MiXCR, one entry per CDR3 protein. The table includes some 310,000 distinct CDR3 sequences, more than 20% detected once. The sequence came from a human donor in good health (CMV status not recorded). Some clones in this sample may be carry-over from other donors' samples. The source material was cultured PBMCs, sampled from culture after CMV antigen stimulation. The chain recombines TRBV2 with TRBJ1-2; no definite D call. The CDR3 protein is CASSGSGRANVGYTF. CDR3 bases: TGTGCCAGCAGTGGTAGCGGGAGAGCGAATGTGGGCTACACCTTC. Based on the CDR3 plus reference TRBV2 and TRBJ1-2, the full variable domain is EPEVTQTPSHQVTQMGQEVILRCVPISNHLYFYWYRQILGQKVEFLVSFYNNEISEKSEIFDDQFSVERPDGSNFTLKIRSTKLEDSAMYFCASSGSGRANVGYTFGSGTRLTVV.